The T cell receptor beta chain under discussion was sequenced for a study of OX40 agonist ivuxolimab in advanced cancers. Across the study: Hepatocellular carcinoma, melanoma, renal cell or head and neck cancer affected the dose-escalation patients. Those enrolled were approximately 87% male, with a mean age of 60 years and ages from about 20 to 79. Points from the study as a whole: CD4+ T cells averaged fewer expanded clones than CD8+ T cells.

The protocol was immunoSEQ multiplex PCR, while the TCRdb copy is restricted to in-frame clones and leaves out a portion. The table shows tens of thousands of clones, with around 76% occurring only once. V lost 4 bases and J lost 1; bases outside the gene matches: 7. The CDR3 spans 16 residues. Germline-derived CDR1 and CDR2 are SGHAT and FQNNGV. This clone came up once. Its antigen is not identified. The sequencing here drew on CD4+ or CD8+ T cells sorted from blood, taken in a trial of the OX40 agonist ivuxolimab. This clonotype was obtained from an adult with an advanced solid tumor such as melanoma, head and neck, liver or kidney cancer. The genes are TRBV11-2 and TRBJ1-3, with 7 nucleotides matching TRBD1. CDR3 sequence reads: CASSSLQGRSGNTIYF. Written as DNA, the CDR3 is TGTGCCAGCAGCTCTCTACAGGGGAGGTCTGGAAACACCATATATTTT.